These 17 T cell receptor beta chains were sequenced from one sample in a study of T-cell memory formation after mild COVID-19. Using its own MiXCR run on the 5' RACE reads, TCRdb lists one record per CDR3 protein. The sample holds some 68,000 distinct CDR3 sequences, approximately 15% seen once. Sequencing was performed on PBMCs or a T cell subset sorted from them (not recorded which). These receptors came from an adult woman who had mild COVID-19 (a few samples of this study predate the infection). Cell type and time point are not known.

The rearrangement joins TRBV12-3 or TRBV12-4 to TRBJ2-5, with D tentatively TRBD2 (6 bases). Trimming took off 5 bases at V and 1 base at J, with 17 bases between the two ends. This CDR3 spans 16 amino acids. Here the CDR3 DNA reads TGTGCCAGCAGTGTTCATAGCGGTAACCTCCAAGAGACCCAGTACTTC. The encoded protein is CASSVHSGNLQETQYF.

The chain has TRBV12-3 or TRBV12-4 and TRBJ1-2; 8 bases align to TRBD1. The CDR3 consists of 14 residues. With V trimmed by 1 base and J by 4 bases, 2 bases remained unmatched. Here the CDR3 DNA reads TGTGCCAGCAGTTTAGGGACAGGGATCTATGGCTACACCTTC. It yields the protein CASSLGTGIYGYTF.

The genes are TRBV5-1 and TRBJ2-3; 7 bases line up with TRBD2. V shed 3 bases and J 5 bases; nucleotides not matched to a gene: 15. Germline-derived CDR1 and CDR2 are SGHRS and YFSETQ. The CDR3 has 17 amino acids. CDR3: CASSWALAGPPGDTQYF. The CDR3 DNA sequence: TGCGCCAGCAGCTGGGCCTTAGCGGGCCCCCCCGGAGATACGCAGTATTTT. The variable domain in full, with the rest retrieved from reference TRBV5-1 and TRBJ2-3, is KAGVTQTPRYLIKTRGQQVTLSCSPISGHRSVSWYQQTPGQGLQFLFEYFSETQRNKGNFPGRFSGRQFSNSRSEMNVSTLELGDSALYLCASSWALAGPPGDTQYFGPGTRLTVL.

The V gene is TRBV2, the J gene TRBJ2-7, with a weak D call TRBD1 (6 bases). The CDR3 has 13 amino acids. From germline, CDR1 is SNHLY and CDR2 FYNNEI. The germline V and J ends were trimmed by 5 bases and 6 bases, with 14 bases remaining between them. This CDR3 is CASSRGQFSEQYF. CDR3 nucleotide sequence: TGTGCCAGCAGTCGTGGACAGTTCTCCGAGCAGTACTTC.

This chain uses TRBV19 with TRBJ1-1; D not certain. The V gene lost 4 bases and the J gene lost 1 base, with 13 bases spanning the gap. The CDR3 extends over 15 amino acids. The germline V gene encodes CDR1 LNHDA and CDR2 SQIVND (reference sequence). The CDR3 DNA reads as TGTGCCAGTAGTAACGGGTTTTTCCGGAACACTGAAGCTTTCTTT. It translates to CASSNGFFRNTEAFF.

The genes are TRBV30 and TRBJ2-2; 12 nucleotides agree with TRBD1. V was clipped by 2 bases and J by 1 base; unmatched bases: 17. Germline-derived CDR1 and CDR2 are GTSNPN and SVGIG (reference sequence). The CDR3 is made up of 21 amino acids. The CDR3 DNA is TGTGCCTGGAGTTTCTCATTCTCCGGGACAGGGGGCGGGTTGAACACCGGGGAGCTGTTTTTT. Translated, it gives CAWSFSFSGTGGGLNTGELFF.

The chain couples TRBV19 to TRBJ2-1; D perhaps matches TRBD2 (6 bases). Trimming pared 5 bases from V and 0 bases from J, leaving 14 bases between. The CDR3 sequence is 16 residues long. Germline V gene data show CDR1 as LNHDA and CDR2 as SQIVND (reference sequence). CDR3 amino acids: CASSLLSGSSYNEQFF. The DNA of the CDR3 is TGTGCCAGTAGTCTACTTAGCGGAAGCTCCTACAATGAGCAGTTCTTC.

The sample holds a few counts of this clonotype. In DNA, the CDR3 is TGTGCCAGCAGCTTCCTTACCTACGAGCAGTACTTC. Amino acids: CASSFLTYEQYF. V and J are TRBV7-2 and TRBJ2-7; D call uncertain. The CDR3 has 12 amino acids. V lost 3 bases and J lost 2, with 5 bases in between. The germline gives CDR1 SGHTA, CDR2 FQGNSA.

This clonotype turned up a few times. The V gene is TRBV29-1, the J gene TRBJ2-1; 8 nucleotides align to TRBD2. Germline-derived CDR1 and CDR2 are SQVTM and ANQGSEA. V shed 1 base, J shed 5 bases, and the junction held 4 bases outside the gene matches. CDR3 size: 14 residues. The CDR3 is CSVEGPSGHNEQFF. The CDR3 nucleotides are TGCAGCGTTGAAGGCCCTAGCGGGCACAATGAGCAGTTCTTC.

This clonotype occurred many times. The CDR3 loop reads CASSVGRTGTEAFF. As DNA, the CDR3 is TGTGCCAGCAGCGTAGGTCGGACGGGCACTGAAGCTTTCTTT. This sequence joins TRBV9 and TRBJ1-1; no clear D gene. The germline V gene has CDR1 SGDLS and CDR2 YYNGEE. V was cut by 0 bases and J by 4 bases, with 10 bases left in between. This CDR3 has 14 residues.

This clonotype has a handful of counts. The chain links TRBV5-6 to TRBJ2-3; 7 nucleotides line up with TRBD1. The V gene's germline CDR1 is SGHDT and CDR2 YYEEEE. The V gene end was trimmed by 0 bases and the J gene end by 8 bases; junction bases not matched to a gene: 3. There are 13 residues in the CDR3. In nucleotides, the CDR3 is TGTGCCAGCAGCTTGGGGCAGGGGGTTACGCAGTATTTT. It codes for CASSLGQGVTQYF. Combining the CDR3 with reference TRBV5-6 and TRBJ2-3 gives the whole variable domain DAGVTQSPTHLIKTRGQQVTLRCSPKSGHDTVSWYQQALGQGPQFIFQYYEEEERQRGNFPDRFSGHQFPNYSSELNVNALLLGDSALYLCASSLGQGVTQYFGPGTRLTVL.

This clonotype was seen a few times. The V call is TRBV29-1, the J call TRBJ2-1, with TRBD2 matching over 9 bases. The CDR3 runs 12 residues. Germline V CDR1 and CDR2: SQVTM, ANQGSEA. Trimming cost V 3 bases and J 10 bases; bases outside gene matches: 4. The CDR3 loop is CSVEGLAGEQFF. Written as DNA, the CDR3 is TGCAGCGTTGAGGGACTAGCAGGCGAGCAGTTCTTC.

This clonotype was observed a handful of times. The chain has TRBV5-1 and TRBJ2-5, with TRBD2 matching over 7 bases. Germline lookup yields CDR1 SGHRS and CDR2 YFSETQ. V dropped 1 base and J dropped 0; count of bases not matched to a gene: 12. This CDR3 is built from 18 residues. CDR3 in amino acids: CASSLRLADPINQETQYF. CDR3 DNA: TGCGCCAGCAGCTTGAGGCTAGCGGACCCGATCAACCAAGAGACCCAGTACTTC.

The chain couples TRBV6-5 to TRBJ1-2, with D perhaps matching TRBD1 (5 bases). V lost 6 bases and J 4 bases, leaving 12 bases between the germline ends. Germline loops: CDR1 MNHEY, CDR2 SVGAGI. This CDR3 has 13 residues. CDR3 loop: CASSPTELYGYTF. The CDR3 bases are TGTGCCAGCAGCCCGACAGAACTCTATGGCTACACCTTC.

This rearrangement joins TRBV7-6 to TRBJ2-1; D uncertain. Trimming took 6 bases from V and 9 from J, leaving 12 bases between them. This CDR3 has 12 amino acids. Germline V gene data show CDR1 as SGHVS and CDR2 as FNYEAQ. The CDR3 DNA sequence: TGTGCCAGCAGTCTGATAGAAGCTGAGCAGTTCTTC. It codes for CASSLIEAEQFF. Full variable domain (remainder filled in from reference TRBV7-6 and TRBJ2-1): GAGVSQSPRYKVTKRGQDVALRCDPISGHVSLYWYRQALGQGPEFLTYFNYEAQQDKSGLPNDRFSAERPEGSISTLTIQRTEQRDSAMYRCASSLIEAEQFFGPGTRLTVL.

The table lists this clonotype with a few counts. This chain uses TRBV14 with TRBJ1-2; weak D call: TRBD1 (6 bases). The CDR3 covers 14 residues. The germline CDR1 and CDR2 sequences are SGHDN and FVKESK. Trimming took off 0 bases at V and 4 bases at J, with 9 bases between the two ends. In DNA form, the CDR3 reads TGTGCCAGCAGCCAAGATATGGGGGCCTATGGCTACACCTTC. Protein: CASSQDMGAYGYTF. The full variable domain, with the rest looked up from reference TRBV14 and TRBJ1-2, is EAGVTQFPSHSVIEKGQTVTLRCDPISGHDNLYWYRRVMGKEIKFLLHFVKESKQDESGMPNNRFLAERTGGTYSTLKVQPAELEDSGVYFCASSQDMGAYGYTFGSGTRLTVV.

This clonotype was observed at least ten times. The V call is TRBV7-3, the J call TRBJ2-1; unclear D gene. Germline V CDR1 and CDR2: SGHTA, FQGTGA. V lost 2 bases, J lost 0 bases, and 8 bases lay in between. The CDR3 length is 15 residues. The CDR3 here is CASSLGISSYNEQFF. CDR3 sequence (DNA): TGTGCCAGCAGCTTAGGCATCAGCTCCTACAATGAGCAGTTCTTC. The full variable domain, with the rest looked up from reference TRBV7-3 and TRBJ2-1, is GAGVSQTPSNKVTEKGKYVELRCDPISGHTALYWYRQSLGQGPEFLIYFQGTGAADDSGLPNDRFFAVRPEGSVSTLKIQRTERGDSAVYLCASSLGISSYNEQFFGPGTRLTVL.